This TCR beta chain was observed in a study of blood T cell repertoires in COVID-19. Across the study: T cells, B-cell-depleted T cells, or PBMCs supplied cDNA or gDNA.

The data were produced by immunoSEQ multiplex PCR, yet TCRdb's version contains in-frame clones alone and is incomplete. The sample has 120,000 or so clones, about 81% seen once; the top ten hold about a sixth. This receptor was obtained from a man aged 25-45 years with COVID-19, enrolled during active disease. Material: peripheral blood.

CDR3 sequence: CASSDSRSAWARPGNTIYF. In DNA, the CDR3 is TGTGCCAGCAGTGACTCGAGATCCGCATGGGCAAGACCTGGAAACACCATATATTTT. The V gene is TRBV6-4, the J gene TRBJ1-3, with D unresolved. The CDR3 loop spans 19 amino acids. Germline values: CDR1 MRHNA, CDR2 SNTAGT. Trimming left V 0 bases short and J 2 bases short, with 20 bases between.